The subject of this entry is one TCR beta chain. Method: immunoSEQ multiplex PCR; TCRdb's copy keeps in-frame clones and lacks some. The table records 55,000 to 70,000 clones, more than 85% of them present only once. The data derive from a study of blood T cell repertoires in COVID-19. Turning to the study itself: The cDNA or gDNA used as material had been derived from T cells, B-cell-depleted T cells, or PBMCs.

The CDR3 runs to 14 residues. CDR1 LGHDT and CDR2 YNNKEL come from the germline V gene (reference sequence). Unmatched junction bases numbered 6, after V lost 8 bases and J lost 3 bases. The source is a man in his fifties or sixties with acute or convalescent COVID-19. The sample taken for sequencing was peripheral blood. J is TRBJ2-5 and V is TRBV3-1 (or the pseudogene TRBV3-2); TRBD2 matches 10 bases. This chain's CDR3 is CASGLAGEKETQYF. CDR3 nucleotide sequence: TGTGCCAGCGGGCTAGCGGGAGAGAAAGAGACCCAGTACTTC.